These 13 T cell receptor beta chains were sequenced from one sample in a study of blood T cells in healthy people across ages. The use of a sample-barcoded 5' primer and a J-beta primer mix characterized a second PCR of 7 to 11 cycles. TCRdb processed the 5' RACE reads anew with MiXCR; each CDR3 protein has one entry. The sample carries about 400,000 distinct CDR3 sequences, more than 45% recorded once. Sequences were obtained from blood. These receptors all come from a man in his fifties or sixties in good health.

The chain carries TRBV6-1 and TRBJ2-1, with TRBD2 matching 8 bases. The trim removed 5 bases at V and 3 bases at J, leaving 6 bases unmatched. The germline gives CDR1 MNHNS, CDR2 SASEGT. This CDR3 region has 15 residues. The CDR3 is CASSIAGTSYNEQFF. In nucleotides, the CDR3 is TGTGCCAGCAGTATTGCCGGGACTAGCTACAATGAGCAGTTCTTC.

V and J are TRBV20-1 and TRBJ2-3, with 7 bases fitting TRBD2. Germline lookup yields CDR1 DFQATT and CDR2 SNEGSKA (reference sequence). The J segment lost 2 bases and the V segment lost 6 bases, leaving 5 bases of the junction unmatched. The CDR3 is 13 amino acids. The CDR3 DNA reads TGCAGTGCCCCTAGCGGTGCCACAGATACGCAGTATTTT. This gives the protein CSAPSGATDTQYF.

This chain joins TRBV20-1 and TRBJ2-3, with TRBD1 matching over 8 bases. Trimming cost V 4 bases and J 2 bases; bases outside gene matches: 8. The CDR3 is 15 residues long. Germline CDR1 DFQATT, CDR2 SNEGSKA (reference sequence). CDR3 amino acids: CSANSGTGVTDTQYF. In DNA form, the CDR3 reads TGCAGTGCTAATTCCGGGACAGGAGTCACAGATACGCAGTATTTT.

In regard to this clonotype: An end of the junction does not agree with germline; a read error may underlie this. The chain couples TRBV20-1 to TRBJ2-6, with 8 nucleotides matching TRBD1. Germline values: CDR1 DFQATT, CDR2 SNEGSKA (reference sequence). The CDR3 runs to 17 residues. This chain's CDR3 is CSALKGTGRSGVNVLTF. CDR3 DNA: TGCAGTGCTCTCAAAGGGACAGGCCGCTCTGGGGTCAACGTCCTGACTTTC.

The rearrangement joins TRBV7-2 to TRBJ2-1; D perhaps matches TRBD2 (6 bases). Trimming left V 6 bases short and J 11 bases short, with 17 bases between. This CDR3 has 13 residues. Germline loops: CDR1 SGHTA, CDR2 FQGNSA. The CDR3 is CASSLGGSSKQFF. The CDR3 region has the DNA TGTGCCAGCAGTCTTGGGGGGAGCAGTAAGCAGTTCTTC.

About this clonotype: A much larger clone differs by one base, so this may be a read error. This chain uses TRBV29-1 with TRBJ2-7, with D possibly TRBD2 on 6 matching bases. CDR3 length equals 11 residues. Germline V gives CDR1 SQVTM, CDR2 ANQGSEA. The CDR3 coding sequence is TGCAGCGCCGGGACTCTATACGAGCAGTCCTTC. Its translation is CSAGTLYEQSF.

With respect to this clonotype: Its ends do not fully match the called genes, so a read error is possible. The CDR3 is CASSQAASGVEAQYF. The CDR3 DNA is TGTGCCAGCAGCCAAGCGGCTAGCGGGGTAGAGGCCCAGTACTTC. V is TRBV4-2 and J is TRBJ2-5; TRBD2 matches 9 bases. The CDR3 extends over 15 amino acids. Per germline, CDR1 LGHNA and CDR2 YNFKEQ.

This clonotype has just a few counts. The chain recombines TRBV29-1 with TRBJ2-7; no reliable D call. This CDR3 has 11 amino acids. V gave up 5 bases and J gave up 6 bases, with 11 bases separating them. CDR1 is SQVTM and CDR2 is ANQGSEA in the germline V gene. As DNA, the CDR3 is TGCAGCGTTTCTTCGGGCAGCGAGCAGTACTTC. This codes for CSVSSGSEQYF.

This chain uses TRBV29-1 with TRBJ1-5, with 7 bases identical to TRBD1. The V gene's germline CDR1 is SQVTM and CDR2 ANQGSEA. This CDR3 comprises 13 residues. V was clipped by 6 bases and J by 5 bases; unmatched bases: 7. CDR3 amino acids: CSVRTGDHQPQHF. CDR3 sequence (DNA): TGCAGCGTGCGCACAGGGGATCATCAGCCCCAGCATTTT.

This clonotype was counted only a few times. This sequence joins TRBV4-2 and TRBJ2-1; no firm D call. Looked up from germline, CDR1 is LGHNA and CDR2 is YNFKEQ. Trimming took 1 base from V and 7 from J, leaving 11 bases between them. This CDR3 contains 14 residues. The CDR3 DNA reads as TGTGCCAGCAGCCAAGGGCCTCTCAAGAATGAGCAGTTCTTC. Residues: CASSQGPLKNEQFF.

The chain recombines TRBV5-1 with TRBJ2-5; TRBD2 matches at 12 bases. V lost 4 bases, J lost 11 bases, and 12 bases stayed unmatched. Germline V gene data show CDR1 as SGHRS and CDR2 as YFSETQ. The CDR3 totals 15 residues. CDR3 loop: CASSIASGRADEQYF. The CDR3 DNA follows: TGCGCCAGCAGCATTGCTAGCGGGAGGGCCGATGAGCAGTACTTC.

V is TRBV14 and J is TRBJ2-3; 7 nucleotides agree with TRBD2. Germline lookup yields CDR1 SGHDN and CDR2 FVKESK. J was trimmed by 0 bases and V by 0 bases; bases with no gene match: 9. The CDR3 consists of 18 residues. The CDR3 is CASSQDGASGTSTDTQYF. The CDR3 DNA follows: TGTGCCAGCAGCCAAGATGGAGCTAGCGGAACTAGCACAGATACGCAGTATTTT.

The CDR3 sequence: CASSSIAGQGWVYGYTF. As DNA, the CDR3 is TGTGCCAGCAGCTCTATTGCCGGACAGGGCTGGGTCTATGGCTACACCTTC. The genes are TRBV11-2 and TRBJ1-2; TRBD1 matches at 8 bases. This CDR3 spans 17 amino acids. V shed 4 bases and J 4 bases; nucleotides not matched to a gene: 14. CDR1 and CDR2 (germline): SGHAT, FQNNGV.